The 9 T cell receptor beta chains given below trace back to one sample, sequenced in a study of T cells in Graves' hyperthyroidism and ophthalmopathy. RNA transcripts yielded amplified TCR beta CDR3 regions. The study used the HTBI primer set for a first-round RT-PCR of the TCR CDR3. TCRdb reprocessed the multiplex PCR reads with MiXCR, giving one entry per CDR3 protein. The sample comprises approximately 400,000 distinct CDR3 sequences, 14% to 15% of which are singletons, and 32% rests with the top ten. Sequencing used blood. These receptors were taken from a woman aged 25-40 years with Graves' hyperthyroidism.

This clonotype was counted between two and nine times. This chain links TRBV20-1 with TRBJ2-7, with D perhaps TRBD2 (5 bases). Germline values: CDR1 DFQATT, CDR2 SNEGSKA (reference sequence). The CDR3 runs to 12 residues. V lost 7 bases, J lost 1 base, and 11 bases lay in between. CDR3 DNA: TGCAGTGGCTCTAGCCGATCCTACGAGCAGTACTTC. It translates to CSGSSRSYEQYF.

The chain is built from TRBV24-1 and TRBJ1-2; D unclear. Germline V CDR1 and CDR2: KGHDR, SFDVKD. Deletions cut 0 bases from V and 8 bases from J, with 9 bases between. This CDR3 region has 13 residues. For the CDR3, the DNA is TGTGCCACCAGTGATTTGCATACAAGAGGCTACACCTTC. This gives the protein CATSDLHTRGYTF.

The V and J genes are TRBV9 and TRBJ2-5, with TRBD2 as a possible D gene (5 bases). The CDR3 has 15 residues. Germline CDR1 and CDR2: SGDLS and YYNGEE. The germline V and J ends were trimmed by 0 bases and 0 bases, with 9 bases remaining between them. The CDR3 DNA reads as TGTGCCAGCAGCGTAGAGACGGGGTACCAAGAGACCCAGTACTTC. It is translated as CASSVETGYQETQYF.

CDR3 sequence (DNA): TGCGCCAGCAGCCAAGAAGACATTCCCGACGCCTACGAGCAGTACTTC. The encoded protein is CASSQEDIPDAYEQYF. This sequence joins TRBV4-1 and TRBJ2-7, with unresolved D. V lost 0 bases and J lost 2, with 14 bases in between. CDR3 length: 16 residues. The germline V gene has CDR1 MGHRA and CDR2 YSYEKL.

The DNA for the CDR3 is TGTGCCAGCAGTATAGCGGGGCTAGCCAAAAACATTCAGTACTTC. Protein: CASSIAGLAKNIQYF. The chain joins TRBV28 to TRBJ2-4, with 8 bases aligning to TRBD2. V shed 5 bases and J 0 bases; nucleotides not matched to a gene: 3. Germline V lookup: CDR1 MDHEN, CDR2 SYDVKM. This CDR3 is 15 amino acids long.

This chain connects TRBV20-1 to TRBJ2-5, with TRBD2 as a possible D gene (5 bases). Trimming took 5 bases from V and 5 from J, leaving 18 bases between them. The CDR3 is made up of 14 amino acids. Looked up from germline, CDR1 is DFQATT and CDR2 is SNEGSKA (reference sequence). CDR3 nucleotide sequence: TGCAGTGCTGCACTGACTACGACGATGGAGACCCAGTACTTC. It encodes CSAALTTTMETQYF.

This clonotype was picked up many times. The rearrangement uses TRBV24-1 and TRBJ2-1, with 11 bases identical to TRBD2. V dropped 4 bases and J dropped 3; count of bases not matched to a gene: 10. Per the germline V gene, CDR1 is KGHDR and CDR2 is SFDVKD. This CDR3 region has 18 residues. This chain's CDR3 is CATSDATTSGIIYNEQFF. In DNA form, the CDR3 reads TGTGCCACCAGTGACGCCACGACTAGCGGGATTATCTACAATGAGCAGTTCTTC.

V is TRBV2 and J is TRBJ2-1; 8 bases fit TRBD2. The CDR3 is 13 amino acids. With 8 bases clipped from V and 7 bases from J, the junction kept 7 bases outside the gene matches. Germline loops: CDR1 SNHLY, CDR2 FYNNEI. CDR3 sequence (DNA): TGTGCCAGCGTAGCGGGAATTTCTAATGAGCAGTTCTTC. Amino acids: CASVAGISNEQFF. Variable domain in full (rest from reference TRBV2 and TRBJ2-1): EPEVTQTPSHQVTQMGQEVILRCVPISNHLYFYWYRQILGQKVEFLVSFYNNEISEKSEIFDDQFSVERPDGSNFTLKIRSTKLEDSAMYFCASVAGISNEQFFGPGTRLTVL.

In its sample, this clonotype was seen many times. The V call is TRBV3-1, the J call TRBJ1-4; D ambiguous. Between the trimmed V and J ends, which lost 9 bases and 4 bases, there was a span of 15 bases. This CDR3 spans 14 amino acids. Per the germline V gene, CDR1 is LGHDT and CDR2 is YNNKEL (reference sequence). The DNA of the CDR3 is TGTGCCAGTTCCGAGGTGGCCCTTAATGAAAAACTGTTTTTT. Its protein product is CASSEVALNEKLFF.